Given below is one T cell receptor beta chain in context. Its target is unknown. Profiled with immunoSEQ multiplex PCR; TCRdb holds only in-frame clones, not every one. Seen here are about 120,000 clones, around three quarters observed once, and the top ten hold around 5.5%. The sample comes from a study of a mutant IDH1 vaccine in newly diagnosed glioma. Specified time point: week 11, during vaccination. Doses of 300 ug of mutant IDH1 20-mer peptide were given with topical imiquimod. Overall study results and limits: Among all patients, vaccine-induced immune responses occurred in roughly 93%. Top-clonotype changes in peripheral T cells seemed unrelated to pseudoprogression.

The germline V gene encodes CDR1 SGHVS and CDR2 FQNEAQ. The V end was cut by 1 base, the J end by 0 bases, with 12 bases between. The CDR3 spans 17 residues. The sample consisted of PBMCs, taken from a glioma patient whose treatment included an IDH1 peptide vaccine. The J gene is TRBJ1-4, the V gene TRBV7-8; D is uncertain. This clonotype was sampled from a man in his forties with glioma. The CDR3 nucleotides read TGTGCCAGCAGCTTAGGGACCCGAGGCGCAACTAATGAAAAACTGTTTTTT. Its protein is CASSLGTRGATNEKLFF.